Each of the 5 T cell receptor beta chains below was sequenced from the same sample in a study of blood T cell repertoires in COVID-19. Generated by immunoSEQ multiplex PCR, the TCRdb table keeps only in-frame clones and is missing some. Altogether roughly 100,000 clones are present, 85% being singletons, with the ten largest covering roughly 4.5%. Sequences were obtained from peripheral blood. The receptors originated from a man aged 50 to 60 with acute or convalescent COVID-19.

The V call is TRBV19, the J call TRBJ1-5; the D is unclear. The V end was cut by 2 bases, the J end by 6 bases, with 11 bases between. Germline assignment: CDR1 LNHDA and CDR2 SQIVND (reference sequence). This CDR3 has 14 residues. In DNA, the CDR3 is TGTGCCAGTAGTATACGCAGTTTTGGTCAGCCCCAGCATTTT. It yields the protein CASSIRSFGQPQHF.

The genes are TRBV30 and TRBJ2-5, with 8 nucleotides matching TRBD1. CDR1 is GTSNPN and CDR2 is SVGIG in the germline V gene (reference sequence). The CDR3 consists of 15 residues. V was clipped by 2 bases and J by 1 base; unmatched bases: 6. CDR3 amino acids: CAWSSQGARQETQYF. Written as DNA, the CDR3 is TGTGCCTGGAGTAGCCAGGGGGCGCGCCAAGAGACCCAGTACTTC.

This chain links TRBV6-6 with TRBJ1-1; D unclear. The CDR3 is 11 residues long. V lost 6 bases and J lost 7, with 9 bases in between. Per germline, CDR1 MNHNY and CDR2 SVGAGI (reference sequence). Here the CDR3 reads CASSPRVEAFF. CDR3 in DNA: TGTGCCAGCAGCCCACGAGTTGAAGCTTTCTTT.

The genes are TRBV28 and TRBJ2-7; TRBD2 agrees at 15 bases. CDR1 is MDHEN and CDR2 is SYDVKM in the germline V gene. The length of the CDR3 is 16 residues. The junction had 6 bases not matched to a gene; V was cut back by 8 bases and J by 1 base. The CDR3 reads CASRTSGRAKSYEQYF. The CDR3 DNA reads as TGTGCCAGCCGGACTAGCGGGAGGGCGAAGTCCTACGAGCAGTACTTC.

The chain employs TRBV6-6 and TRBJ1-2, with a possible D match to TRBD1 (5 bases). The V gene lost 5 bases and the J gene lost 3 bases, with 13 bases spanning the gap. This CDR3 spans 14 amino acids. CDR1 is MNHNY, CDR2 SVGAGI, per germline (reference sequence). In DNA form, the CDR3 reads TGTGCCAGCAGTCCTGTGGGGCCTGACTATGGCTACACCTTC. Its translation is CASSPVGPDYGYTF.